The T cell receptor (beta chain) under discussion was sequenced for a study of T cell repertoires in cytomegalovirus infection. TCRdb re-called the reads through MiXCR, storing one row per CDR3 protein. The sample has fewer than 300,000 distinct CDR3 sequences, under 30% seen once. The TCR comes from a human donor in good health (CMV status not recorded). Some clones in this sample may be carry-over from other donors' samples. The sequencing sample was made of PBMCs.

CDR3 sequence reads: CASSLTMTGELFF. CDR3 coding DNA: TGTGCCAGCAGCCTTACCATGACCGGGGAGCTGTTTTTT. The chain uses TRBV7-9 and TRBJ2-2; D is ambiguous. V lost 5 bases and J lost 5, with 9 bases in between. CDR1 SEHNR and CDR2 FQNEAQ come from the germline V gene (reference sequence). The CDR3 is 13 amino acids. Combining the CDR3 with reference TRBV7-9 and TRBJ2-2 gives the whole variable domain DTGVSQNPRHKITKRGQNVTFRCDPISEHNRLYWYRQTLGQGPEFLTYFQNEAQLEKSRLLSDRFSAERPKGSFSTLEIQRTEQGDSAMYLCASSLTMTGELFFGEGSRLTVL.